Shown below are 30 T cell receptor beta chains from a single sample sequenced in a study of cytomegalovirus exposure and HLA in healthy donors. The PCR was carried out with 60 Vbeta primers and 13 Jbeta primers. Generated by immunoSEQ multiplex PCR, the TCRdb table keeps only in-frame clones and is missing some. Among roughly 120,000 clones, roughly 68% were seen once, and the ten largest hold just over 8.5%. What was sequenced was PBMCs. The receptor source for this set is a man aged 25 to 40 in good health and CMV-seropositive.

This clone was seen a handful of times. The genes are TRBV5-1 and TRBJ2-3; 9 bases map to TRBD1. This CDR3 is built from 13 residues. The trim removed 7 bases at V and 5 bases at J, leaving 5 bases unmatched. Germline CDR1 is SGHRS and CDR2 is YFSETQ. CDR3 DNA: TGCGCCAGCCGGACAGGGGAGAGAGATACGCAGTATTTT. Translation: CASRTGERDTQYF.

J is TRBJ2-3 and V is TRBV18; 8 bases align to TRBD1. J gave up 5 bases and V 6 bases, and 13 bases lay outside the gene matches. CDR1 and CDR2 (germline): KGHSH, LQKENI. The CDR3 length is 16 residues. The CDR3 loop is CASSQRQGPGIDTQYF. The CDR3 coding sequence is TGTGCCAGCTCCCAACGACAGGGGCCTGGTATAGATACGCAGTATTTT.

This clone was counted only a few times. The chain employs TRBV4-1 and TRBJ2-5, with D tentatively TRBD2 (7 bases). This CDR3 comprises 14 residues. Germline CDR1 reads MGHRA; CDR2 reads YSYEKL. The V gene lost 4 bases and the J gene lost 6 bases, with 15 bases spanning the gap. CDR3 residues: CASSPTIGGQTQYF. In DNA form, the CDR3 reads TGCGCCAGCAGCCCTACCATCGGGGGGCAGACCCAGTACTTC.

The chain has TRBV5-1 and TRBJ2-3; D gene unclear. Trimming pared 4 bases from V and 2 bases from J, leaving 11 bases between. The V gene's germline CDR1 is SGHRS and CDR2 YFSETQ. This CDR3 has 14 amino acids. For the CDR3, the DNA is TGCGCCAGCAGCCCAACTACGACCACAGATACGCAGTATTTT. Protein sequence: CASSPTTTTDTQYF.

By share of the sample, this clone is medium-sized. The chain employs TRBV5-6 and TRBJ2-7; 7 bases are a match to TRBD1. This CDR3 contains 13 residues. Per germline, CDR1 SGHDT and CDR2 YYEEEE. Trimming took 0 bases from V and 6 from J; bases not matched to a gene: 3. CDR3 region: CASSLARGREQYF. The CDR3, as DNA: TGTGCCAGCAGCTTGGCGAGGGGGCGCGAGCAGTACTTC. Variable domain in full (rest from reference TRBV5-6 and TRBJ2-7): DAGVTQSPTHLIKTRGQQVTLRCSPKSGHDTVSWYQQALGQGPQFIFQYYEEEERQRGNFPDRFSGHQFPNYSSELNVNALLLGDSALYLCASSLARGREQYFGPGTRLTVT.

V usage is TRBV6-5 and J usage is TRBJ1-4, with D possibly being TRBD1 (6 bases). V was trimmed by 0 bases and J by 8 bases, leaving 13 bases between them. The CDR3 runs to 15 residues. Germline V gene sequence: CDR1 MNHEY, CDR2 SVGAGI. The CDR3 DNA sequence: TGTGCCAGCAGTTACTCGGCAGGGGTAGAGGAAAAACTGTTTTTT. Its protein is CASSYSAGVEEKLFF.

The genes are TRBV27 and TRBJ2-5; the match to TRBD1 covers 9 bases. The CDR3 spans 17 residues. Germline assignment: CDR1 MNHEY and CDR2 SMNVEV (reference sequence). V lost 6 bases to trimming and J lost 0 bases; unmatched junction nucleotides: 11. Here the CDR3 reads CASRPQGATSYQETQYF. The CDR3 DNA reads TGTGCCAGCAGGCCACAGGGGGCGACTTCGTACCAAGAGACCCAGTACTTC.

This chain connects TRBV5-1 to TRBJ1-1; D gene ambiguous. Looked up from germline, CDR1 is SGHRS and CDR2 is YFSETQ. V gave up 0 bases and J gave up 3 bases, with 12 bases separating them. CDR3 size: 15 residues. In DNA, the CDR3 is TGCGCCAGCAGCTTGGGAACGGGATTGGACACTGAAGCTTTCTTT. This gives the protein CASSLGTGLDTEAFF.

The gene calls are TRBV2 and TRBJ2-1, with D unresolved. Trimming took off 6 bases at V and 6 bases at J, with 6 bases between the two ends. The CDR3 has 11 residues. The germline V gene encodes CDR1 SNHLY and CDR2 FYNNEI. CDR3 region: CASREFNEQFF. CDR3 DNA: TGTGCCAGCAGGGAGTTCAATGAGCAGTTCTTC.

The V call is TRBV2, the J call TRBJ2-3, with TRBD2 identical over 7 bases. Germline V gives CDR1 SNHLY, CDR2 FYNNEI. V shed 3 bases, J shed 1 base, and the junction held 4 bases outside the gene matches. This CDR3 region has 15 residues. In DNA, the CDR3 is TGTGCCAGCAGTGAGCGACGGGGGGGCACAGATACGCAGTATTTT. Protein: CASSERRGGTDTQYF.

This chain uses TRBV29-1 with TRBJ2-1; D perhaps matches TRBD2 (6 bases). CDR3 length: 11 residues. Looked up from germline, CDR1 is SQVTM and CDR2 is ANQGSEA. Trimming took off 5 bases at V and 15 bases at J, with 17 bases between the two ends. The CDR3 region has the DNA TGCAGCGTTTGGTTTCGGGGACTTCTGTTCTTC. It specifies CSVWFRGLLFF.

There are a few counts of this clone. J is TRBJ2-3 and V is TRBV5-1, with 11 positions matching TRBD2. The CDR3 covers 18 residues. CDR1 SGHRS and CDR2 YFSETQ come from the germline V gene. V lost 4 bases and J lost 2; bases outside the gene matches: 12. CDR3 loop: CASSIKLGLADITDTQYF. In DNA, the CDR3 is TGCGCCAGCAGCATAAAGTTGGGACTAGCGGACATCACAGATACGCAGTATTTT.

CDR3 in amino acids: CASSLGRRTDTQYF. The CDR3 DNA is TGTGCCAGCAGCTTAGGGCGGAGGACAGATACGCAGTATTTT. The gene calls are TRBV13 and TRBJ2-3, with a possible D match to TRBD2 (5 bases). Germline values: CDR1 PRHDT, CDR2 FYEKMQ (reference sequence). The CDR3 extends over 14 amino acids. V shed 0 bases and J shed 3 bases, with 7 bases lying between them.

The V gene is TRBV30, the J gene TRBJ1-5; D remains ambiguous. This CDR3 comprises 15 residues. From germline, CDR1 is GTSNPN and CDR2 SVGIG (reference sequence). V dropped 0 bases and J dropped 0 bases, with 9 bases sitting between them. The CDR3 DNA reads as TGTGCCTGGAGTGTACGGGAGATTAGCAATCAGCCCCAGCATTTT. Translated, it gives CAWSVREISNQPQHF.

Worth noting for this clone: The same CDR3 arises from other DNA sequences in this sample as well. The V gene is TRBV18, the J gene TRBJ1-4; D unclear. The CDR3 covers 14 residues. V shed 1 base and J shed 6 bases, with 9 bases lying between them. The germline gives CDR1 KGHSH, CDR2 LQKENI. In nucleotides, the CDR3 is TGTGCCAGCTCACCACAGGGAGGATATGAAAAACTGTTTTTT. This codes for CASSPQGGYEKLFF.

The chain uses TRBV27 and TRBJ1-1; D is undetermined. This CDR3 spans 14 amino acids. Germline V CDR1 and CDR2: MNHEY, SMNVEV (reference sequence). V lost 3 bases to trimming and J lost 0 bases, with 8 bases between them. CDR3 bases: TGTGCCAGCAGTTTGACAACAATGAACACTGAAGCTTTCTTT. Amino acids: CASSLTTMNTEAFF.

This clone was observed a single time. The V gene is TRBV27, the J gene TRBJ1-5; the D is unclear. The CDR3 is 13 residues long. The V and J ends lost 11 bases and 7 bases respectively, with 18 bases between them. In germline, CDR1 is MNHEY, CDR2 SMNVEV (reference sequence). CDR3 sequence reads: CAPSRRAEQPQHF. DNA for the CDR3: TGTGCCCCTTCGAGGAGGGCTGAGCAGCCCCAGCATTTT.

This chain links TRBV4-2 with TRBJ2-3, with 8 bases fitting TRBD1. J gave up 0 bases and V 4 bases, and 6 bases lay outside the gene matches. This CDR3 has 16 amino acids. Germline-derived CDR1 and CDR2 are LGHNA and YNFKEQ. The CDR3 sequence: CASSRDRSTSTDTQYF. The CDR3 nucleotides are TGTGCCAGCAGCCGGGACAGGAGCACTAGCACAGATACGCAGTATTTT.

The V call is TRBV6-4, the J call TRBJ2-7, with 9 positions matching TRBD2. Germline values: CDR1 MRHNA, CDR2 SNTAGT. This CDR3 is built from 18 residues. Trimming cost V 2 bases and J 6 bases; bases outside gene matches: 17. CDR3: CASSDGGREGPRSVEQYV. Here the CDR3 DNA reads TGTGCCAGCAGTGACGGGGGGCGGGAGGGCCCGCGGTCAGTCGAGCAGTACGTC.

The chain carries TRBV18 and TRBJ1-5, with 8 bases that match TRBD1. This CDR3 comprises 15 residues. V lost 4 bases, J lost 2 bases, and 4 bases stayed unmatched. The V gene's germline CDR1 is KGHSH and CDR2 LQKENI. The CDR3 is CASSRTDRGNQPQHF. CDR3 coding DNA: TGTGCCAGCTCACGAACGGACAGGGGCAATCAGCCCCAGCATTTT.

The chain carries TRBV19 and TRBJ1-6; 7 bases match TRBD1. Germline lookup yields CDR1 LNHDA and CDR2 SQIVND (reference sequence). The CDR3 runs 16 residues. The V gene end was trimmed by 3 bases and the J gene end by 7 bases; junction bases not matched to a gene: 9. The CDR3 protein is CASSMAGQTGNSPLHF. For the CDR3, the DNA is TGTGCCAGTAGTATGGCCGGCCAGACAGGGAATTCACCCCTCCACTTT.

This sequence joins TRBV5-1 and TRBJ1-6; possible D gene TRBD1, 5 bases. The CDR3 sequence is 13 residues long. V dropped 0 bases and J dropped 10 bases, with 8 bases sitting between them. Germline V gives CDR1 SGHRS, CDR2 YFSETQ. The DNA of the CDR3 is TGCGCCAGCAGCTTGGGGGGGGGATCACCCCTCCACTTT. Its protein is CASSLGGGSPLHF.

The gene calls are TRBV6-1 and TRBJ2-3; TRBD1 might be the D (5 bases). This CDR3 is 13 amino acids long. Trimming stripped 10 bases from V and 2 bases from J, with 13 bases between. Per the germline V gene, CDR1 is MNHNS and CDR2 is SASEGT. The CDR3 loop is CANSWGYTDTQYF. In DNA, the CDR3 is TGTGCCAACTCGTGGGGCTACACAGATACGCAGTATTTT.

The chain links TRBV2 to TRBJ1-2, with D possibly matching TRBD1 (5 bases). CDR1 and CDR2 from the germline V gene are SNHLY and FYNNEI. Between the trimmed V and J ends, which lost 5 bases and 2 bases, there was a span of 6 bases. CDR3 size: 12 residues. For the CDR3, the DNA is TGTGCCAGCAGTCCAGGGAACTATGGCTACACCTTC. Protein sequence: CASSPGNYGYTF.

The chain employs TRBV25-1 and TRBJ1-2; D is unclear. Between the trimmed V and J ends, which lost 3 bases and 0 bases, there was a span of 11 bases. This CDR3 spans 15 amino acids. From germline, CDR1 is MGHDK and CDR2 SYGVNS. The CDR3 DNA sequence: TGTGCCAGCAGTGATGTAGGCACTACTAACTATGGCTACACCTTC. This codes for CASSDVGTTNYGYTF.

The V gene is TRBV5-1, the J gene TRBJ1-2; no reliable D call. This CDR3 has 13 residues. The V and J ends lost 3 bases and 1 base respectively, with 7 bases between them. Germline values: CDR1 SGHRS, CDR2 YFSETQ. The DNA for the CDR3 is TGCGCCAGCAGCTATTCCATTAACTATGGCTACACCTTC. Protein sequence: CASSYSINYGYTF.

The CDR3 protein is CASSLSGVNTGELFF. The CDR3 DNA reads TGTGCCAGCAGCTTATCGGGAGTCAACACCGGGGAGCTGTTTTTT. This chain links TRBV7-3 with TRBJ2-2, with D possibly TRBD2 on 6 matching bases. The CDR3 covers 15 residues. V lost 2 bases to trimming and J lost 2 bases, with 9 bases between them. Per the germline V gene, CDR1 is SGHTA and CDR2 is FQGTGA.

On this clone itself: No conserved phenylalanine or tryptophan is present at the end of the CDR3, so a read error is the likely explanation. The DNA is left out, because the CDR3 cannot be placed on it with certainty; the CDR3 is given as TCRdb lists it. This rearrangement joins TRBV6-1 to TRBJ1-2. The CDR3 totals 11 residues, both ends included. Germline V gene data show CDR1 as MNHNS and CDR2 as SASEGT. CDR3 amino acids: CASSEPSLGFL.

The chain is built from TRBV10-3 and TRBJ1-1; D remains ambiguous. Germline CDR1 and CDR2: ENHRY and SYGVKD. The CDR3 contains 12 residues. Trimming pared 5 bases from V and 6 bases from J, leaving 10 bases between. The CDR3 nucleotides are TGTGCCATCAGTCCTCGGGGTCCTGAAGCTTTCTTT. It codes for CAISPRGPEAFF.

This chain links TRBV28 with TRBJ1-1; 7 bases align to TRBD1. V gave up 1 base and J gave up 4 bases; unmatched junction bases: 6. The CDR3 has 15 amino acids. CDR1 MDHEN and CDR2 SYDVKM come from the germline V gene. The CDR3 coding sequence is TGTGCCAGCAGTTTATCGGAGGGGGCCAGCACTGAAGCTTTCTTT. Its protein product is CASSLSEGASTEAFF.